This T cell receptor (beta chain) appears in the sequencing data of a study of shared clonotypes between healthy human individuals. Regarding the study as a whole: Generation probabilities of non-shared clonotypes were lower (relative to those shared by all four donors). Some naive CD4 clonotypes, around 5%, turned up in common across a few donors.

Regarding this clone: Antigen specificity is unknown.

Clones were read by immunoSEQ multiplex PCR, and TCRdb kept only the in-frame ones, dropping some. The sample carries around 2,000,000 clones, approximately 94% recorded once. Naive CD8 cells, CD45RO-negative and positively selected for CCR7, excluded terminally differentiated effector memory CD45RA+ cells. The V and J ends lost 1 base and 6 bases respectively, with 10 bases between them. Looked up from germline, CDR1 is SEHNR and CDR2 is FQNEAQ (reference sequence). This CDR3 has 14 residues. J is TRBJ2-1 and V is TRBV7-9, with D possibly TRBD1 on 5 matching bases. The material sequenced was naive CD8+ T cells sorted from blood. The sequence was obtained from a young man in good health. As DNA, the CDR3 is TGTGCCAGCAGCTTAGTCCCAGGGTTCAATGAGCAGTTCTTC. Translated: CASSLVPGFNEQFF.